The present TCR beta chain was sequenced within a study of control samples from healthy donors and cancer patients. This clone was recorded once. The assay was immunoSEQ multiplex PCR, and TCRdb's table has in-frame clones only and misses some. This sample has some 120,000 clones, with 88% found just once. This receptor was taken from a woman in her sixties or seventies in good health. Specimen: blood.

The CDR3 DNA follows: TGCGCCAGCAGTAGGGGGGCGGGCACAGATACGCAGTATTTT. It encodes CASSRGAGTDTQYF. The chain combines TRBV5-1 with TRBJ2-3, with D perhaps assigned TRBD1 or TRBD2 (6 bases each). From germline, CDR1 is SGHRS and CDR2 YFSETQ. V was pared by 5 bases and J by 1 base, with 11 bases between. The CDR3 extends over 14 amino acids.